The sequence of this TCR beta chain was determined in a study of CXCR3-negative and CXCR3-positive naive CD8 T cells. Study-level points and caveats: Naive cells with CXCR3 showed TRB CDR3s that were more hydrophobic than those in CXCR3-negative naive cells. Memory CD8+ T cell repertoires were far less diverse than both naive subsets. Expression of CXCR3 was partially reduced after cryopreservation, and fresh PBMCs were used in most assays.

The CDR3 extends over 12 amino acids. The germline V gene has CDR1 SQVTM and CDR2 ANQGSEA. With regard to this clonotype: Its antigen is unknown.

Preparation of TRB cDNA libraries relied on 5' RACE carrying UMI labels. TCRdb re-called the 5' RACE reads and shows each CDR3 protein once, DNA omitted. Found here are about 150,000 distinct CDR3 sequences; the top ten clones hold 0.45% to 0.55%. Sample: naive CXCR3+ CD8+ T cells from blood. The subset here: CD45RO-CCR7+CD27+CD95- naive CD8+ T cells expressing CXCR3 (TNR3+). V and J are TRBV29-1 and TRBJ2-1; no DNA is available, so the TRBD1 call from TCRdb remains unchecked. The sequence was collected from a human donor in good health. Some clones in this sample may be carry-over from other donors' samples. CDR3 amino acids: CSVPRGRNEQFF.